This T cell receptor (beta chain) was captured in a study of T-cell reconstitution after alpha-beta-depleted transplantation in children. Findings and limits, study-wide: A year post-transplant, T-cell counts and diversity derived mostly from newly produced T cells. By about two months after transplant, alpha-beta T cells reportedly arose from several hundred graft clones that had expanded.

Preparation of the TCRbeta library used unique molecular identifiers. Via MiXCR, TCRdb re-called the PCR reads, giving one row per CDR3 protein. The table includes 450,000 to 550,000 distinct CDR3 sequences, roughly an eighth detected once. V was clipped by 9 bases and J by 3 bases; unmatched bases: 8. In germline, CDR1 is MNHEY, CDR2 SVGAGI. This CDR3 spans 14 amino acids. A note on this clonotype: Its specificity is not known.

The genes are TRBV6-5 and TRBJ2-3, with TRBD2 identical over 8 bases. Sequenced here: PBMCs, mostly from graft donor cells, sampled 180 days after TCRalphabeta/CD19-depleted stem cell transplant. The TCR was taken from a female patient aged 2-15 years who had a stem cell transplant for aplastic anemia, so the T cells may come from the graft donor. The CDR3 sequence is CASRGGRGTDTQYF. The CDR3 DNA reads TGTGCCAGTCGGGGGGGCAGGGGAACAGATACGCAGTATTTT.